This entry concerns a single T cell receptor beta chain. Its specificity is unknown. Negative isolation yielded CD4+ and CD8+ T cells, and FACS enriched TEMRA cells. Trimming took off 6 bases at V and 6 bases at J, with 16 bases between the two ends. CDR1 SNHLY and CDR2 FYNNEI come from the germline V gene. The CDR3 sequence is 14 residues long. This record belongs to a study of CD8 T cells in Susac syndrome. Study context: At blood draw, Susac syndrome patients were therapy-naive, on corticosteroids, or on intravenous immunoglobulin alone.

Study-wide results and caveats: The authors acknowledged that their TCR sequencing and HLA analysis involved a relatively small number of individuals. The study identified roughly seventeen and five Susac-specific public clones in total CD8+ and CD8+ TEMRA repertoires.

The RNA, about 0.45 to 1 ug, was put through reverse transcription using random hexamers. TCRdb independently ran MiXCR on the immunoSEQ multiplex PCR reads; one entry per CDR3 protein. The data hold approximately 57,000 distinct CDR3 sequences, with roughly 94% observed a single time. Source material: CD8+ T cells from PBMCs. This TCR came from a human donor with Susac syndrome. The J gene is TRBJ2-3, the V gene TRBV2, with D perhaps TRBD1 (7 bases). This CDR3 is CASREQTGRDTQYF. CDR3 DNA: TGTGCCAGCAGGGAGCAGACAGGGAGGGATACGCAGTATTTT.